One sample yielded the 16 T cell receptor beta chains listed below, sequenced in a study of CXCR3-negative and CXCR3-positive naive CD8 T cells. These TCRs' antigens remain unknown. It was by 5' RACE with UMI labels that the TRB cDNA libraries were prepared. From the 5' RACE reads, TCRdb lists one entry per CDR3 protein and no DNA. This sample's table has some 85,000 distinct CDR3 sequences. Whole-study results and caveats: CXCR3-positive naive cells carried more hydrophobic TRB CDR3s than CXCR3-negative ones.

Sequencing used naive CXCR3+ CD8+ T cells from blood. The subset here: CD45RO-CCR7+CD27+CD95- naive CD8+ T cells expressing CXCR3 (TNR3+). These receptor sequences come from a human donor in good health. Some clones in this sample may be carry-over from other donors' samples.

The genes are TRBV14 and TRBJ2-1; without DNA, the TCRdb call of TRBD2 cannot be checked. CDR1 is SGHDN, CDR2 FVKESK, per germline. CDR3 length equals 16 residues. The CDR3 spells CASSQEAGVPYNEQFF.

The V call is TRBV6-2 or TRBV6-3, the J call TRBJ2-1; TCRdb proposes TRBD1, but this gene call is untestable without DNA. In germline, CDR1 is MNHEY, CDR2 SVGEGT. The CDR3 covers 14 residues. The CDR3 region is CASSRPTGIHEQFF.

This chain uses TRBV27 with TRBJ2-7; TCRdb gives TRBD1 as the D gene, but with no DNA this cannot be confirmed. CDR1 and CDR2 from the germline V gene are MNHEY and SMNVEV (reference sequence). This CDR3 comprises 17 residues. The CDR3 is CASSLERGGTGVYEQYF.

V gene TRBV7-2 combines with J gene TRBJ2-7; TCRdb indicates TRBD1, and absent DNA this call remains unverified. The CDR3 extends over 13 amino acids. CDR1 SGHTA and CDR2 FQGNSA come from the germline V gene. CDR3 loop: CASSLVVDREQYF.

This chain links TRBV7-9 with TRBJ2-1; TCRdb picks TRBD2, but there is no DNA to check that call. In germline, CDR1 is SEHNR, CDR2 FQNEAQ (reference sequence). The CDR3 runs 19 residues. This chain's CDR3 is CASSSPGTSGSGAYNEQFF.

The genes are TRBV7-9 and TRBJ1-1; TCRdb's D gene call, TRBD1, goes unchecked for lack of DNA. The germline V gene encodes CDR1 SEHNR and CDR2 FQNEAQ (reference sequence). The CDR3 covers 14 residues. CDR3 loop: CASSGGTGDTEAFF.

This chain joins TRBV7-8 and TRBJ2-7; TCRdb outputs TRBD1, but without DNA this stays unchecked. Germline-derived CDR1 and CDR2 are SGHVS and FQNEAQ. The CDR3 spans 15 residues. The CDR3 sequence: CASTLALGQKYEQYF.

The chain carries TRBV10-2 and TRBJ2-5. The CDR3 is 12 residues long. CDR1 and CDR2 from the germline V gene are WSHSY and SAAADI. CDR3: CASNDGQETQYF.

The J gene is TRBJ2-7, the V gene TRBV7-2; TCRdb gives TRBD2 as the D gene, but with no DNA this cannot be confirmed. The germline CDR1 and CDR2 sequences are SGHTA and FQGNSA. This CDR3 spans 15 amino acids. The CDR3 reads CASSSLAGAPYEQYF.

The CDR3 loop is CASSFNDSPLHF. This chain links TRBV7-9 with TRBJ1-6. CDR3 size: 12 residues. The germline CDR1 and CDR2 sequences are SEHNR and FQNEAQ (reference sequence).

The CDR3: CASSIQAISSYNEQFF. The rearrangement links TRBV19 to TRBJ2-1. This CDR3 has 16 residues. The germline V gene has CDR1 LNHDA and CDR2 SQIVND (reference sequence).

The J gene is TRBJ2-6, the V gene TRBV15; the D call of TRBD1 rests on TCRdb alone, since no DNA is present to check it. CDR1 LNHNV and CDR2 YYDKDF come from the germline V gene (reference sequence). The CDR3 totals 17 residues. The CDR3 loop reads CATSRDRAGYGANVLTF. The whole variable domain, remainder taken from reference TRBV15 and TRBJ2-6, is DAMVIQNPRYQVTQFGKPVTLSCSQTLNHNVMYWYQQKSSQAPKLLFHYYDKDFNNEADTPDNFQSRRPNTSFCFLDIRSPGLGDTAMYLCATSRDRAGYGANVLTFGAGSRLTVL.

V is TRBV6-2 or TRBV6-3 and J is TRBJ2-3; TCRdb outputs TRBD2, but without DNA this stays unchecked. Germline V gives CDR1 MNHEY, CDR2 SVGEGT. The CDR3 runs to 14 residues. CDR3: CAKTAGGASDTQYF.

V is TRBV20-1 and J is TRBJ2-7; TCRdb reports TRBD1, a call that lacks DNA to check it against. Germline CDR1 is DFQATT and CDR2 is SNEGSKA (reference sequence). This CDR3 comprises 14 residues. CDR3 protein: CSAREGGGNYEQYF.

The chain couples TRBV3-1 to TRBJ1-1; TCRdb indicates TRBD1, and absent DNA this call remains unverified. Germline values: CDR1 LGHDT, CDR2 YNNKEL (reference sequence). The CDR3 extends over 12 amino acids. CDR3 sequence: CASTDTGTEAFF.

The chain combines TRBV12-3 or TRBV12-4 with TRBJ2-5. This CDR3 has 14 amino acids. The CDR3 sequence is CASSFGGLEETQYF.